A single sample is the source of the 8 T cell receptor beta chains below, sequenced in a study of blood T cells in healthy people across ages (dated by TCRdb to between 2014 and 2017). The library came from 5' RACE. Sequencing took place on an Illumina HiSeq 2500. A second roughly 7 to 11 cycle PCR used a sample-barcoded 5' primer and a J-beta primer mix. Starting from the raw public reads, TCRdb applied fastp trimming at Q25, assembled clones with MiXCR and retained in-frame beta chains. One record per CDR3 amino acid sequence lists the most common genes and DNA. The sample table contains about 640,000 distinct CDR3 sequences; only one count was recorded for under 65% of them. Clones ranked in the top ten supply approximately 40% of the sample. Sequencing used blood. The receptors were sampled from a man in his sixties in good health.

This clonotype was detected a few times. The chain employs TRBV14 and TRBJ2-1, with TRBD1 identical over 7 bases. Trimming removed 2 bases from V and 5 bases from J; junction bases left unmatched: 12. CDR1 and CDR2 (germline): SGHDN, FVKESK. The length of the CDR3 is 17 residues. CDR3 loop: CASSQSRDRDRDNEQFF. Written as DNA, the CDR3 is TGTGCCAGCAGCCAATCCCGAGACAGGGATAGGGACAATGAGCAGTTCTTC.

The chain carries TRBV20-1 and TRBJ1-1; D ambiguous. The CDR3 spans 13 residues. V was cut by 5 bases and J by 1 base, with 11 bases left in between. Germline CDR1 reads DFQATT; CDR2 reads SNEGSKA (reference sequence). The DNA of the CDR3 is TGCAGTGCTCTCTCGGGCGGGAACACTGAAGCTTTCTTT. Translating gives CSALSGGNTEAFF.

This chain joins TRBV3-1 and TRBJ2-3; 9 bases are shared with TRBD2. The CDR3 is 16 amino acids. Per germline, CDR1 LGHDT and CDR2 YNNKEL (reference sequence). The V gene end was trimmed by 1 base and the J gene end by 5 bases; junction bases not matched to a gene: 7. The CDR3 loop is CASSQGSSGAGDTQYF. In nucleotides, the CDR3 is TGTGCCAGCAGCCAAGGTTCTAGCGGGGCGGGAGATACGCAGTATTTT.

The chain recombines TRBV6-2 or TRBV6-3 with TRBJ2-1; 7 bases map to TRBD2. The V segment lost 0 bases and the J segment 0 bases; nucleotides outside the gene matches: 2. Germline V lookup: CDR1 MNHEY, CDR2 SVGEGT. This CDR3 is built from 16 residues. This CDR3 is CASSYSRGFSYNEQFF. The CDR3 DNA follows: TGTGCCAGCAGTTACTCGCGGGGGTTCTCCTACAATGAGCAGTTCTTC.

On this clonotype: The conserved phenylalanine or tryptophan normally closing the CDR3 is absent here, so this likely arose from a read error. The chain has TRBV20-1 and TRBJ2-7, with 7 bases identical to TRBD1. V shed 4 bases, J shed 0 bases, and the junction held 3 bases outside the gene matches. There are 13 residues in the CDR3. Looked up from germline, CDR1 is DFQATT and CDR2 is SNEGSKA (reference sequence). The CDR3 spells CSAKDRSSYEQYL. CDR3 bases: TGCAGTGCTAAGGACAGGTCCTCCTACGAGCAGTACTTA.

This chain uses TRBV5-1 with TRBJ2-5; TRBD2 matches 8 bases. V was pared by 0 bases and J by 5 bases, with 6 bases of the junction left unmatched. Germline V CDR1 and CDR2: SGHRS, YFSETQ. The CDR3 extends over 15 amino acids. CDR3 protein: CASSLVSGVGETQYF. In DNA, the CDR3 is TGCGCCAGCAGCTTGGTTAGCGGGGTAGGTGAGACCCAGTACTTC.

The V call is TRBV6-6, the J call TRBJ2-3; D may correspond to TRBD1 or TRBD2 (6 bases each). The CDR3 is 16 amino acids. The V gene lost 4 bases and the J gene lost 4 bases, with 18 bases spanning the gap. The germline CDR1 and CDR2 sequences are MNHNY and SVGAGI (reference sequence). Written as DNA, the CDR3 is TGTGCCAGCAGTTCCGGGGGCGTCGAAAGGGCAGATACGCAGTATTTT. As protein: CASSSGGVERADTQYF.

The V and J genes are TRBV6-6 and TRBJ2-1; D perhaps matches TRBD2 (6 bases). The CDR3 has 15 residues. The V gene lost 6 bases and the J gene lost 0 bases, with 12 bases spanning the gap. Per the germline V gene, CDR1 is MNHNY and CDR2 is SVGAGI (reference sequence). The CDR3 nucleotides are TGTGCCAGCAGGCCCCGGCGGGGCTCCTACAATGAGCAGTTCTTC. This translates into CASRPRRGSYNEQFF.